The 32 T cell receptor beta chains below all came from one sample that was sequenced in a study of CD8 T cells in Susac syndrome. With random hexamers, reverse transcription was performed on roughly 0.5 to 1 ug of RNA. One entry per CDR3 protein, called by TCRdb with MiXCR from the immunoSEQ multiplex PCR reads. The table records 55,000 to 85,000 distinct CDR3 sequences, just over 95% of them present only once. The sequenced sample was CD4+ T cells from PBMCs. These receptors all stem from a human donor with multiple sclerosis.

The chain is built from TRBV7-9 and TRBJ2-3; the match to TRBD2 covers 8 bases. V shed 4 bases, J shed 1 base, and the junction held 1 base outside the gene matches. The germline V gene has CDR1 SEHNR and CDR2 FQNEAQ (reference sequence). CDR3 length: 14 amino acids. The CDR3 protein is CASSSGGGTDTQYF. The CDR3 region has the DNA TGTGCCAGCAGCTCCGGGGGGGGCACAGATACGCAGTATTTT.

The chain uses TRBV30 and TRBJ1-4; D call uncertain. The germline V gene encodes CDR1 GTSNPN and CDR2 SVGIG (reference sequence). The CDR3 runs 16 residues. Trimming left V 2 bases short and J 0 bases short, with 13 bases between. The CDR3, as DNA: TGTGCCTGGAGTCGCGGGATCATTGCAACTAATGAAAAACTGTTTTTT. Amino acid sequence: CAWSRGIIATNEKLFF. Complete variable domain (other parts from reference TRBV30 and TRBJ1-4): SQTIHQWPATLVQPVGSPLSLECTVEGTSNPNLYWYRQAAGRGLQLLFYSVGIGQISSEVPQNLSASRPQDRQFILSSKKLLLSDSGFYLCAWSRGIIATNEKLFFGSGTQLSVL.

The chain carries TRBV20-1 and TRBJ2-7; D perhaps matches TRBD1 (5 bases). This CDR3 is built from 14 residues. CDR1 and CDR2 from the germline V gene are DFQATT and SNEGSKA (reference sequence). The germline V and J ends were trimmed by 2 bases and 0 bases, with 11 bases remaining between them. The CDR3 nucleotides read TGCAGTGCTAGAAAATTGACAGCCTCCTACGAGCAGTACTTC. This sequence encodes CSARKLTASYEQYF.

The chain recombines TRBV12-3 or TRBV12-4 with TRBJ2-1, with D unclear. Trimming took 2 bases from V and 12 from J, leaving 11 bases between them. The CDR3 covers 12 residues. The CDR3 here is CASSLKGGSQFF. CDR3 in DNA: TGTGCCAGCAGTTTAAAGGGTGGTTCGCAGTTCTTC.

In its sample, this clonotype was seen a few times. The V and J genes are TRBV7-9 and TRBJ1-1; D remains unclear. The germline V gene has CDR1 SEHNR and CDR2 FQNEAQ (reference sequence). The CDR3 spans 13 residues. The V gene lost 1 base and the J gene lost 1 base, with 4 bases spanning the gap. In DNA, the CDR3 is TGTGCCAGCAGCTTAGGGGCGAACACTGAAGCTTTCTTT. It translates to CASSLGANTEAFF. The full variable domain, completed using reference TRBV7-9 and TRBJ1-1, is DTGVSQNPRHKITKRGQNVTFRCDPISEHNRLYWYRQTLGQGPEFLTYFQNEAQLEKSRLLSDRFSAERPKGSFSTLEIQRTEQGDSAMYLCASSLGANTEAFFGQGTRLTVV.

The V call is TRBV3-1, the J call TRBJ2-3; 8 bases are shared with TRBD2. V lost 7 bases to trimming and J lost 2 bases; unmatched junction nucleotides: 5. This CDR3 region has 14 residues. Germline V lookup: CDR1 LGHDT, CDR2 YNNKEL (reference sequence). The CDR3 spells CASTPSGLTDTQYF. CDR3 nucleotide sequence: TGTGCCAGCACCCCTAGCGGGCTCACAGATACGCAGTATTTT.

J is TRBJ2-7 and V is TRBV24-1; the D is unclear. Deletions cut 1 base from V and 3 bases from J, with 3 bases between. Germline-derived CDR1 and CDR2 are KGHDR and SFDVKD. The CDR3 is 12 residues long. The CDR3 sequence: CATSDFGYEQYF. The CDR3 bases are TGTGCCACCAGTGATTTTGGCTACGAGCAGTACTTC.

The rearrangement uses TRBV20-1 and TRBJ2-3; D ambiguous. V lost 6 bases and J 4 bases, leaving 11 bases between the germline ends. This CDR3 region has 12 residues. Looked up from germline, CDR1 is DFQATT and CDR2 is SNEGSKA (reference sequence). The CDR3 nucleotides read TGCAGTGCCCCCCAGGAAGCAGATACGCAGTATTTT. It encodes CSAPQEADTQYF.

The V and J genes are TRBV5-4 and TRBJ1-4; perhaps TRBD1 as D (5 bases). V was cut by 4 bases and J by 8 bases, with 12 bases left in between. CDR3 length: 13 amino acids. Germline V gene sequence: CDR1 SGHNT, CDR2 YYREEE (reference sequence). This CDR3 is CASSPGRREKLFF. In DNA, the CDR3 is TGTGCCAGCAGCCCGGGACGAAGGGAAAAACTGTTTTTT.

The CDR3 sequence is CATSTDRPPLHF. CDR3 DNA sequence: TGTGCCACCTCGACGGACAGGCCACCCCTCCACTTT. This chain joins TRBV12-3 or TRBV12-4 and TRBJ1-6; TRBD1 agrees at 7 bases. The V gene end was trimmed by 10 bases and the J gene end by 11 bases; junction bases not matched to a gene: 8. The length of the CDR3 is 12 residues.

This rearrangement joins TRBV24-1 to TRBJ2-5; 7 nucleotides align to TRBD1. The CDR3 is 12 residues long. Germline V gene lookup returns CDR1 KGHDR and CDR2 SFDVKD. Trimming took 12 bases from V and 4 from J; bases not matched to a gene: 7. CDR3 region: CASSQGIETQYF. CDR3 sequence (DNA): TGTGCCTCGTCACAGGGGATAGAGACCCAGTACTTC.

The chain uses TRBV5-1 and TRBJ1-1; D may be TRBD1 (5 bases). V was shortened by 7 bases and J by 0 bases, with 19 bases between the two germline ends. Germline lookup yields CDR1 SGHRS and CDR2 YFSETQ. CDR3 length: 16 residues. CDR3 coding DNA: TGCGCCAGCGAACCTGGACACCTAAACATGAACACTGAAGCTTTCTTT. Its protein is CASEPGHLNMNTEAFF.

This sequence joins TRBV5-1 and TRBJ2-3, with D unresolved. CDR3 length: 15 amino acids. V shed 0 bases and J shed 2 bases, with 10 bases lying between them. Germline values: CDR1 SGHRS, CDR2 YFSETQ. The CDR3 DNA follows: TGCGCCAGCAGCTTGGTTCTGGGTCCCACAGATACGCAGTATTTT. Its translation is CASSLVLGPTDTQYF.

This chain uses TRBV20-1 with TRBJ2-3; TRBD2 aligns across 9 bases. The germline V gene encodes CDR1 DFQATT and CDR2 SNEGSKA (reference sequence). V gave up 2 bases and J gave up 1 base; unmatched junction bases: 16. This CDR3 spans 19 amino acids. The CDR3 nucleotides read TGCAGTGCTAGAAGACCCTTAGGAGCGCGGGGGGGTCGCACAGATACGCAGTATTTT. Translation gives CSARRPLGARGGRTDTQYF.

This clonotype turned up a few times. The CDR3 bases are TGTGCCAGCAGTTTAAGAACCAACACTGAAGCTTTCTTT. It codes for CASSLRTNTEAFF. The V gene is TRBV12-3 or TRBV12-4, the J gene TRBJ1-1; D unresolved. Trimming removed 2 bases at V and 2 bases at J, with 6 bases between. This CDR3 spans 13 amino acids.

This chain joins TRBV7-9 and TRBJ2-7; maybe TRBD1 (7 bases). CDR1 is SEHNR, CDR2 FQNEAQ, per germline (reference sequence). The CDR3 contains 15 residues. V was cut by 4 bases and J by 4 bases, with 17 bases left in between. CDR3 DNA: TGTGCCAGCAGCTCGAGATTGACAGGGACTTACGAGCAGTACTTC. Translated, it gives CASSSRLTGTYEQYF.

The chain carries TRBV7-6 and TRBJ2-5; possible D gene TRBD1, 5 bases. V lost 0 bases, J lost 5 bases, and 19 bases lay in between. Per the germline V gene, CDR1 is SGHVS and CDR2 is FNYEAQ. This CDR3 is built from 17 residues. CDR3 coding DNA: TGTGCCAGCAGCTTAGCAGTCGGGCCAGGGCCGGTGGAGACCCAGTACTTC. Translation: CASSLAVGPGPVETQYF.

The V call is TRBV6-6, the J call TRBJ1-1; TRBD1 might be the D (5 bases). Deletions cut 2 bases from V and 1 base from J, with 11 bases between. Germline V lookup: CDR1 MNHNY, CDR2 SVGAGI (reference sequence). The CDR3 extends over 15 amino acids. In DNA form, the CDR3 reads TGTGCCAGCAGTTACCCCTCCGGACAGAACACTGAAGCTTTCTTT. Amino acids: CASSYPSGQNTEAFF.

V usage is TRBV30 and J usage is TRBJ1-6; D unresolved. CDR3 length: 11 amino acids. Germline CDR1 and CDR2: GTSNPN and SVGIG (reference sequence). The ends were cut back, 0 bases at V and 13 bases at J, with 7 bases in the middle. The CDR3 coding sequence is TGTGCCTGGAGTGTACAAGGGCCCCTCCACTTT. This encodes CAWSVQGPLHF.

The rearrangement links TRBV29-1 to TRBJ2-1; D may be TRBD1 or TRBD2 (5 bases each). V lost 6 bases and J 6 bases, leaving 12 bases between the germline ends. Germline V gene sequence: CDR1 SQVTM, CDR2 ANQGSEA. The CDR3 is made up of 12 amino acids. The CDR3 loop reads CSVRGVLNEQFF. The DNA of the CDR3 is TGCAGCGTACGAGGGGTTCTCAATGAGCAGTTCTTC.

The J gene is TRBJ1-5, the V gene TRBV6-5; D ambiguous. This CDR3 has 15 amino acids. CDR1 is MNHEY and CDR2 is SVGAGI in the germline V gene. Trimming cost V 8 bases and J 4 bases, with 18 bases left between them. This CDR3 is CASGSNPLLNQPQHF. In DNA, the CDR3 is TGTGCCAGCGGGAGCAACCCCTTATTAAATCAGCCCCAGCATTTT.

The chain joins TRBV6-6 to TRBJ2-7; D possibly corresponds to TRBD1 (5 bases). Germline CDR1 and CDR2: MNHNY and SVGAGI (reference sequence). The CDR3 has 11 amino acids. CDR3 sequence reads: CATGRVDEQYF. CDR3 bases: TGTGCAACGGGCAGGGTCGACGAGCAGTACTTC.

This rearrangement joins TRBV30 to TRBJ2-1; tentatively, D is TRBD2 (6 bases). The CDR3 is 15 amino acids. V dropped 0 bases and J dropped 1 base, with 10 bases sitting between them. Germline V CDR1 and CDR2: GTSNPN, SVGIG (reference sequence). This chain's CDR3 is CAWSVGGVSYNEQFF. The CDR3 DNA is TGTGCCTGGAGTGTCGGAGGGGTATCCTACAATGAGCAGTTCTTC.

This clonotype is a singleton in its sample. This chain links TRBV7-9 with TRBJ2-5; TRBD2 matches 11 bases. CDR1 is SEHNR and CDR2 is FQNEAQ in the germline V gene (reference sequence). This CDR3 is built from 17 residues. V lost 0 bases, J lost 6 bases, and 9 bases stayed unmatched. The CDR3 nucleotides read TGTGCCAGCAGCTTAGCGTTGACTAGCGGGGTTCAAAAGACCCAGTACTTC. Its protein product is CASSLALTSGVQKTQYF.

The chain couples TRBV9 to TRBJ2-2; D remains ambiguous. Germline assignment: CDR1 SGDLS and CDR2 YYNGEE. Trimming cost V 4 bases and J 7 bases, with 5 bases left between them. This CDR3 has 11 amino acids. CDR3 residues: CASSSHGELFF. The CDR3 nucleotides read TGTGCCAGCAGCTCTCACGGGGAGCTGTTTTTT. The full variable domain, rest sourced from reference TRBV9 and TRBJ2-2, is DSGVTQTPKHLITATGQRVTLRCSPRSGDLSVYWYQQSLDQGLQFLIQYYNGEERAKGNILERFSAQQFPDLHSELNLSSLELGDSALYFCASSSHGELFFGEGSRLTVL.

The chain employs TRBV20-1 and TRBJ2-5; 12 bases are shared with TRBD2. V dropped 3 bases and J dropped 3; count of bases not matched to a gene: 2. In germline, CDR1 is DFQATT, CDR2 SNEGSKA (reference sequence). The CDR3 length is 14 residues. CDR3 bases: TGCAGTGCTAGGCGACTAGCGGGGGAAGAGACCCAGTACTTC. It codes for CSARRLAGEETQYF.

The chain has TRBV4-2 and TRBJ1-4; 7 bases are shared with TRBD1. J gave up 10 bases and V 2 bases, and 13 bases lay outside the gene matches. CDR1 is LGHNA and CDR2 is YNFKEQ in the germline V gene. The CDR3 sequence is 16 residues long. CDR3: CASSQPQGEGYGKLFF. CDR3 DNA: TGTGCCAGCAGCCAACCTCAGGGGGAGGGCTACGGAAAACTGTTTTTT.

This clonotype has just one count. This chain connects TRBV5-1 to TRBJ2-3; 7 nucleotides match TRBD2. The germline V gene has CDR1 SGHRS and CDR2 YFSETQ. Unmatched junction bases numbered 6, after V lost 0 bases and J lost 2 bases. There are 16 residues in the CDR3. The CDR3 DNA sequence: TGCGCCAGCAGCTTGGTTTTCGGGGGGTACACAGATACGCAGTATTTT. It translates to CASSLVFGGYTDTQYF.

V gene TRBV5-1 combines with J gene TRBJ2-3; TRBD2 agrees at 9 bases. The germline CDR1 and CDR2 sequences are SGHRS and YFSETQ. Germline trimming cut 7 bases from V and 1 base from J; bases unmatched to any gene: 1. This CDR3 has 13 residues. Written as DNA, the CDR3 is TGCGCCAGCGAGCGGGGGGGCACAGATACGCAGTATTTT. This codes for CASERGGTDTQYF.

The chain employs TRBV6-6 and TRBJ1-1, with a tentative D call TRBD1 (5 bases). The CDR3 is made up of 15 amino acids. The germline V gene encodes CDR1 MNHNY and CDR2 SVGAGI (reference sequence). Trimming shortened V by 5 bases and J by 4 bases, and 17 bases separated the two germline ends. The CDR3 sequence: CASSLLGGKTTEAFF. The CDR3 DNA follows: TGTGCCAGCAGTCTTCTTGGGGGGAAGACCACTGAAGCTTTCTTT.

V and J are TRBV27 and TRBJ2-4; D may be TRBD2 (6 bases). CDR3 size: 14 residues. Germline CDR1 reads MNHEY; CDR2 reads SMNVEV (reference sequence). Trimming pared 2 bases from V and 6 bases from J, leaving 11 bases between. CDR3 loop: CASSLRRGGNIQYF. The CDR3 nucleotides are TGTGCCAGCAGTTTAAGGCGGGGAGGAAACATTCAGTACTTC.

This chain joins TRBV5-6 and TRBJ1-1; 7 bases agree with TRBD1. The J segment lost 10 bases and the V segment lost 0 bases, leaving 6 bases of the junction unmatched. CDR3 length: 13 residues. The germline V gene has CDR1 SGHDT and CDR2 YYEEEE. Here the CDR3 DNA reads TGTGCCAGCAGCTTGGACAGGGGTGGAGTAGCTTTCTTT. Encoded protein: CASSLDRGGVAFF.